These 25 T cell receptor beta chains share one sample of origin, sequenced in a study of early T cells in non-severe SARS-CoV-2 infection. TCRdb redid the calling of the 5' RACE reads with MiXCR, one entry per CDR3 protein. The table has more than 60,000 distinct CDR3 sequences, 13% seen once; the top ten hold 6%. Specimen: whole blood. These receptors were collected from an adult who was a healthcare worker with PCR-confirmed SARS-CoV-2 infection or an uninfected control (not recorded which).

In its sample, this clonotype was seen a few times. This rearrangement joins TRBV18 to TRBJ2-1; 8 nucleotides line up with TRBD2. CDR3 length: 16 residues. Germline loops: CDR1 KGHSH, CDR2 LQKENI. With V trimmed by 3 bases and J by 6 bases, 10 bases remained unmatched. CDR3 bases: TGTGCCAGCTCACCTCCCAGCGGGAGTCTCAGCAATGAGCAGTTCTTC. Its translation: CASSPPSGSLSNEQFF.

The V and J genes are TRBV27 and TRBJ1-5, with D possibly being TRBD1 (6 bases). The V gene lost 7 bases and the J gene lost 4 bases, with 11 bases spanning the gap. Looked up from germline, CDR1 is MNHEY and CDR2 is SMNVEV (reference sequence). CDR3 length: 13 residues. The CDR3 sequence: CASKQGKNQPQHF. The DNA of the CDR3 is TGTGCCAGCAAGCAGGGGAAGAATCAGCCCCAGCATTTT.

There are many counts of this clonotype. The chain couples TRBV4-1 to TRBJ2-7; no clear D gene. Germline assignment: CDR1 MGHRA and CDR2 YSYEKL. The germline V and J ends were trimmed by 4 bases and 0 bases, with 13 bases remaining between them. CDR3 length: 15 amino acids. The CDR3 sequence is CASSPTDGSSYEQYF. DNA for the CDR3: TGCGCCAGCAGCCCCACGGACGGAAGCTCCTACGAGCAGTACTTC.

This chain links TRBV7-2 with TRBJ2-1, with D maybe TRBD2 (6 bases). The CDR3 is 14 amino acids. Germline lookup yields CDR1 SGHTA and CDR2 FQGNSA. The V end lost 5 bases, the J end lost 6 bases, and 14 bases lay between the germline ends. CDR3 loop: CASSQGLRGNEQFF. In nucleotides, the CDR3 is TGTGCCAGCAGCCAGGGACTCCGAGGCAATGAGCAGTTCTTC.

This clonotype occurred many times. The gene calls are TRBV6-2 or TRBV6-3 and TRBJ1-6, with TRBD1 matching 7 bases. This CDR3 comprises 17 residues. From germline, CDR1 is MNHEY and CDR2 SVGEGT. V shed 0 bases, J shed 3 bases, and the junction held 5 bases outside the gene matches. The CDR3 coding sequence is TGTGCCAGCAGTTACTCAGCAGGGGGATTCTATAATTCACCCCTCCACTTT. It yields the protein CASSYSAGGFYNSPLHF.

In this sample, this clonotype turned up a few times. The gene calls are TRBV11-3 and TRBJ1-1; D ambiguous. The CDR3 has 14 amino acids. The V end lost 5 bases, the J end lost 1 base, and 11 bases lay between the germline ends. Germline V gene lookup returns CDR1 SGHNT and CDR2 YENEEA. The CDR3 here is CASSPGRQNTEAFF. DNA of the CDR3: TGTGCCAGCAGCCCAGGACGACAGAACACTGAAGCTTTCTTT.

This clonotype was seen more than once but under ten times. J is TRBJ2-3 and V is TRBV11-1; perhaps TRBD1 as D (6 bases). CDR3 size: 14 residues. Per germline, CDR1 SGHAT and CDR2 FQDESV (reference sequence). The ends were cut back, 7 bases at V and 5 bases at J, with 16 bases in the middle. The CDR3 sequence: CASKVTDSQDTQYF. Here the CDR3 DNA reads TGTGCCAGCAAAGTAACGGACAGCCAAGATACGCAGTATTTT. Together with reference TRBV11-1 and TRBJ2-3, the CDR3 gives the full variable domain: EAEVAQSPRYKITEKSQAVAFWCDPISGHATLYWYRQILGQGPELLVQFQDESVVDDSQLPKDRFSAERLKGVDSTLKIQPAELGDSAMYLCASKVTDSQDTQYFGPGTRLTVL.

This clonotype was counted at least ten times. This rearrangement joins TRBV7-8 to TRBJ1-3; D remains unclear. This CDR3 contains 14 residues. Germline values: CDR1 SGHVS, CDR2 FQNEAQ. The V and J ends lost 7 bases and 1 base respectively, with 11 bases between them. CDR3: CASTQIQSGNTIYF. DNA for the CDR3: TGTGCCAGCACCCAAATACAATCTGGAAACACCATATATTTT.

This clonotype was found a few times. V gene TRBV7-2 combines with J gene TRBJ1-1, with D possibly matching TRBD1 (5 bases). CDR1 SGHTA and CDR2 FQGNSA come from the germline V gene. Trimming cost V 3 bases and J 4 bases, with 9 bases left between them. The CDR3 has 13 amino acids. The CDR3 DNA sequence: TGTGCCAGCAGCTTCGGGGGTAGCACTGAAGCTTTCTTT. The encoded protein is CASSFGGSTEAFF.

This clonotype was detected many times. This chain uses TRBV6-5 with TRBJ1-2; 7 bases agree with TRBD1. V gave up 0 bases and J gave up 2 bases; unmatched junction bases: 3. CDR1 is MNHEY and CDR2 is SVGAGI in the germline V gene. The CDR3 length is 15 residues. The CDR3 DNA reads TGTGCCAGCAGTTACTCTGGGACAGACAACTATGGCTACACCTTC. The encoded protein is CASSYSGTDNYGYTF.

This clonotype was detected a few times. One junction end does not reproduce the germline sequence, and a read error may be involved. This sequence joins TRBV7-2 and TRBJ2-3; 9 bases match TRBD2. The V gene's germline CDR1 is SGHTA and CDR2 FQGNSA. CDR3 length equals 14 residues. CDR3 sequence: CASTLAGATDTQYF. For the CDR3, the DNA is TGTGCCAGCACCTTAGCGGGGGCCACAGATACGCAGTATTTT. The whole variable domain, remainder taken from reference TRBV7-2 and TRBJ2-3, is GAGVSQSPSNKVTEKGKDVELRCDPISGHTALYWYRQSLGQGLEFLIYFQGNSAPDKSGLPSDRFSAERTGGSVSTLTIQRTQQEDSAVYLCASTLAGATDTQYFGPGTRLTVL.

This clonotype showed up many times. The chain carries TRBV15 and TRBJ1-5; TRBD1 is a possible D gene (6 bases). Germline V CDR1 and CDR2: LNHNV, YYDKDF (reference sequence). Trimming removed 2 bases from V and 6 bases from J, with 11 bases in between. This CDR3 comprises 14 residues. CDR3 coding DNA: TGTGCCACCAGCAGAAAAACAGGGTCTCAGCCCCAGCATTTT. Residues: CATSRKTGSQPQHF.

This rearrangement joins TRBV27 to TRBJ2-6; no definite D call. CDR3 length: 15 residues. Germline CDR1 and CDR2: MNHEY and SMNVEV (reference sequence). The V and J ends lost 5 bases and 0 bases respectively, with 8 bases between them. CDR3 sequence reads: CASSARYSGANVLTF. The CDR3 region has the DNA TGTGCCAGCAGTGCCCGTTACTCTGGGGCCAACGTCCTGACTTTC.

This clonotype was detected a few times. DNA of the CDR3: TGTGCCAGCAGTGTTGACGGAAACACCATATATTTT. It codes for CASSVDGNTIYF. The chain recombines TRBV2 with TRBJ1-3; D remains ambiguous. Trimming pared 4 bases from V and 4 bases from J, leaving 5 bases between. CDR1 is SNHLY and CDR2 is FYNNEI in the germline V gene. This CDR3 has 12 residues.

The chain carries TRBV28 and TRBJ1-6; no clear D gene. Trimming cost V 3 bases and J 9 bases, with 9 bases left between them. Germline CDR1 reads MDHEN; CDR2 reads SYDVKM. The CDR3 runs 13 residues. The CDR3 DNA reads as TGTGCCAGCAGTTTGGGCAGTACTTCACCCCTCCACTTT. This encodes CASSLGSTSPLHF.

This clonotype occurred a few times. V usage is TRBV10-2 and J usage is TRBJ2-3; no clear D. The CDR3 length is 13 residues. From germline, CDR1 is WSHSY and CDR2 SAAADI. Between the trimmed V and J ends, which lost 5 bases and 4 bases, there was a span of 10 bases. CDR3 nucleotides: TGCGCCAGCAGTTCGCAGCGCGCAGATACGCAGTATTTT. This gives the protein CASSSQRADTQYF.

The V call is TRBV29-1, the J call TRBJ2-1, with 7 bases aligning to TRBD2. The V gene end was trimmed by 7 bases and the J gene end by 2 bases; junction bases not matched to a gene: 5. The V gene's germline CDR1 is SQVTM and CDR2 ANQGSEA. The length of the CDR3 is 13 residues. This CDR3 is CSAEAGTYNEQFF. The CDR3 DNA sequence: TGCAGCGCAGAAGCGGGAACCTACAATGAGCAGTTCTTC.

The J gene is TRBJ2-1, the V gene TRBV7-2, with 16 bases lining up with TRBD2. V shed 4 bases, J shed 7 bases, and the junction held 16 bases outside the gene matches. Germline CDR1 SGHTA, CDR2 FQGNSA. The CDR3 length is 20 residues. DNA for the CDR3: TGTGCCAGCAGCTACCCCGGGAGTCCGGGACTAGCGGGGGGGAGAAATGAGCAGTTCTTC. Protein product: CASSYPGSPGLAGGRNEQFF.

This chain uses TRBV7-9 with TRBJ2-1, with 12 bases lining up with TRBD1. The germline V gene has CDR1 SEHNR and CDR2 FQNEAQ (reference sequence). Unmatched junction bases numbered 5, after V lost 5 bases and J lost 6 bases. CDR3 length: 15 residues. The CDR3 protein is CASSRGTGGINEQFF. Written as DNA, the CDR3 is TGTGCCAGCAGCCGCGGGACAGGGGGCATCAATGAGCAGTTCTTC.

This clonotype has only a few counts. The chain couples TRBV5-1 to TRBJ1-3; no firm D call. Germline V lookup: CDR1 SGHRS, CDR2 YFSETQ. V was trimmed by 4 bases and J by 0 bases, leaving 11 bases between them. The CDR3 sequence is 15 residues long. The CDR3 DNA reads as TGCGCCAGCAGCATCAGCTACTCCTCTGGAAACACCATATATTTT. As protein: CASSISYSSGNTIYF.

This clonotype has ten or more counts. The chain is built from TRBV20-1 and TRBJ1-1; D is undetermined. The CDR3 totals 16 residues. CDR1 DFQATT and CDR2 SNEGSKA come from the germline V gene (reference sequence). V was shortened by 2 bases and J by 5 bases, with 21 bases between the two germline ends. CDR3: CSARPVDRNSGTEAFF. The CDR3 DNA follows: TGCAGTGCTAGACCTGTGGACCGGAACTCTGGAACTGAAGCTTTCTTT.

This clonotype was found many times. This chain connects TRBV14 to TRBJ2-4; D possibly corresponds to TRBD1 (5 bases). The ends were cut back, 1 base at V and 10 bases at J, with 8 bases in the middle. The CDR3 spans 12 residues. Per germline, CDR1 SGHDN and CDR2 FVKESK. The CDR3 DNA reads as TGTGCCAGCAGCCAAGTCCGACAGATTCAGTACTTC. It codes for CASSQVRQIQYF.

The rearrangement joins TRBV2 to TRBJ2-1; 13 bases line up with TRBD2. The CDR3 is 16 residues long. Unmatched junction bases numbered 11, after V lost 6 bases and J lost 9 bases. The germline V gene encodes CDR1 SNHLY and CDR2 FYNNEI. CDR3 DNA sequence: TGTGCCAGCAGCCCAAACCCACGACTAGCGGGGGGTGAGCAGTTCTTC. Translated, it gives CASSPNPRLAGGEQFF.

V and J are TRBV29-1 and TRBJ1-1; 7 bases match TRBD1. Germline CDR1 reads SQVTM; CDR2 reads ANQGSEA. V shed 5 bases, J shed 5 bases, and the junction held 2 bases outside the gene matches. The length of the CDR3 is 11 residues. The CDR3 sequence: CSVYRGTEAFF. DNA of the CDR3: TGCAGCGTTTACAGGGGAACTGAAGCTTTCTTT.

This clonotype was seen repeatedly, ten times or more. This rearrangement joins TRBV2 to TRBJ2-7; D possibly corresponds to TRBD1 (7 bases). Germline assignment: CDR1 SNHLY and CDR2 FYNNEI. Trimming removed 6 bases at V and 6 bases at J, with 18 bases between. The CDR3 runs 14 residues. CDR3 sequence reads: CASSDLTGRGEQYF. CDR3 coding DNA: TGTGCCAGCAGCGACCTGACAGGGCGGGGCGAGCAGTACTTC. The complete variable domain, with remaining parts taken from reference TRBV2 and TRBJ2-7, reads EPEVTQTPSHQVTQMGQEVILRCVPISNHLYFYWYRQILGQKVEFLVSFYNNEISEKSEIFDDQFSVERPDGSNFTLKIRSTKLEDSAMYFCASSDLTGRGEQYFGPGTRLTVT.